The 27 T cell receptor beta chains below come from one sample, sequenced in a study of blood T cell repertoires in COVID-19. Only in-frame clones appear in the TCRdb table, and some are missing; sequencing was by immunoSEQ multiplex PCR. This sample has roughly 400,000 clones, with 90% found just once. Sequenced sample: PBMCs or T cells enriched from blood (not recorded which). The receptor source for this set is a man younger than 35 who had recovered from COVID-19.

The chain employs TRBV6-5 and TRBJ2-1; TRBD2 agrees at 8 bases. The CDR3 loop spans 15 amino acids. Losses at the gene ends were 7 bases for V and 10 bases for J; bases not matched to a gene: 15. Germline values: CDR1 MNHEY, CDR2 SVGAGI. The CDR3 DNA is TGTGCCAGCACCCCTGAGCGGGGGCCTCTCCGGGAGCAGTTCTTC. It yields the protein CASTPERGPLREQFF.

The DNA for the CDR3 is TGTGCCAGCAGTGAAGATGGGCAGGGGAGCATGTATAATTCACCCCTCCACTTT. Translation: CASSEDGQGSMYNSPLHF. The V and J genes are TRBV6-1 and TRBJ1-6; possible D gene TRBD1, 6 bases. The CDR3 runs to 18 residues. Per germline, CDR1 MNHNS and CDR2 SASEGT. The germline V and J ends were trimmed by 1 base and 4 bases, with 17 bases remaining between them.

The chain carries TRBV19 and TRBJ2-7, with a possible D match to TRBD1 (6 bases). Trimming removed 5 bases at V and 6 bases at J, with 17 bases between. CDR1 is LNHDA, CDR2 SQIVND, per germline (reference sequence). The CDR3 extends over 14 amino acids. This chain's CDR3 is CASSSWAGEGEQYF. The CDR3 DNA follows: TGTGCCAGTAGTTCCTGGGCAGGGGAAGGCGAGCAGTACTTC.

The chain combines TRBV12-3 or TRBV12-4 with TRBJ1-2; D is possibly TRBD1 (5 bases). The CDR3 sequence is 13 residues long. Trimming shortened V by 3 bases and J by 2 bases, and 7 bases separated the two germline ends. The CDR3 protein is CASSFNRNYGYTF. In DNA form, the CDR3 reads TGTGCCAGCAGTTTTAACAGGAACTATGGCTACACCTTC.

V gene TRBV27 combines with J gene TRBJ1-4; 10 bases map to TRBD1. The ends lost 5 bases at V and 3 bases at J; junction bases unmatched: 18. CDR1 is MNHEY, CDR2 SMNVEV, per germline (reference sequence). The CDR3 length is 20 residues. The CDR3 spells CASSQRTPGQGSISNEKLFF. CDR3 DNA: TGTGCCAGCAGTCAACGTACCCCGGGACAGGGGAGTATTTCTAATGAAAAACTGTTTTTT.

This clone was recorded once. The chain employs TRBV2 and TRBJ2-1, with no clear D. CDR3 length equals 13 residues. The germline V and J ends were trimmed by 8 bases and 9 bases, with 17 bases remaining between them. Germline CDR1 is SNHLY and CDR2 is FYNNEI. The DNA of the CDR3 is TGTGCCAGCGAGGCGAACTTAAACGGTGAGCAGTTCTTC. Residues: CASEANLNGEQFF.

The chain is built from TRBV15 and TRBJ1-2; D ambiguous. Germline loops: CDR1 LNHNV, CDR2 YYDKDF (reference sequence). The CDR3 covers 11 residues. V gave up 3 bases and J gave up 5 bases, with 4 bases separating them. The CDR3 is CATSSEYGYTF. The CDR3 region has the DNA TGTGCCACCAGCAGCGAGTATGGCTACACCTTC.

J is TRBJ1-6 and V is TRBV28; perhaps TRBD1 as D (5 bases). V shed 3 bases and J shed 5 bases, with 11 bases lying between them. Germline assignment: CDR1 MDHEN and CDR2 SYDVKM. The CDR3 contains 15 residues. CDR3 DNA: TGTGCCAGCAGTTTCCAGCAGGACAATAATTCACCCCTCCACTTT. Amino acid sequence: CASSFQQDNNSPLHF. Using reference TRBV28 and TRBJ1-6 for the parts outside the CDR3, the full variable domain is DVKVTQSSRYLVKRTGEKVFLECVQDMDHENMFWYRQDPGLGLRLIYFSYDVKMKEKGDIPEGYSVSREKKERFSLILESASTNQTSMYLCASSFQQDNNSPLHFGNGTRLTVT.

The CDR3 DNA reads as TGTGCCAGCAGCTTATTAGGGGCTAGCGGGGCCAGCAATGAGCAGTTCTTC. Protein: CASSLLGASGASNEQFF. The rearrangement uses TRBV7-9 and TRBJ2-1; 9 bases fit TRBD2. CDR1 and CDR2 (germline): SEHNR, FQNEAQ (reference sequence). J lost 6 bases, V lost 2 bases, and 11 bases had no gene match. This CDR3 has 17 residues.

The chain couples TRBV7-8 to TRBJ2-7; 8 nucleotides line up with TRBD1. Germline CDR1 SGHVS, CDR2 FQNEAQ. The CDR3 runs 15 residues. J lost 6 bases, V lost 1 base, and 8 bases had no gene match. DNA of the CDR3: TGTGCCAGCAGCTTAGGTAGGACAGGGCAGGGCGAGCAGTACTTC. This encodes CASSLGRTGQGEQYF.

This chain uses TRBV7-9 with TRBJ1-4, with D possibly TRBD1 on 5 matching bases. Trimming removed 6 bases from V and 3 bases from J, with 8 bases in between. This CDR3 region has 13 residues. Germline CDR1 SEHNR, CDR2 FQNEAQ (reference sequence). CDR3 loop: CASSTGSNEKLFF. The CDR3 DNA reads TGTGCCAGCAGTACAGGATCTAATGAAAAACTGTTTTTT.

This clone was counted only a few times. The gene calls are TRBV5-1 and TRBJ2-2; D possibly corresponds to TRBD2 (6 bases). The CDR3 runs to 15 residues. Trimming removed 2 bases at V and 0 bases at J, with 8 bases between. Germline CDR1 and CDR2: SGHRS and YFSETQ. CDR3 sequence (DNA): TGCGCCAGCAGCTTCGGGACTTCGAACACCGGGGAGCTGTTTTTT. Amino acids: CASSFGTSNTGELFF.

This clone was observed a single time. The CDR3 sequence is CASSSGDYGYTF. Here the CDR3 DNA reads TGTGCCAGCAGTTCGGGGGACTATGGCTACACCTTC. The chain carries TRBV12-3 or TRBV12-4 and TRBJ1-2; D is perhaps TRBD1 (5 bases). The ends were cut back, 4 bases at V and 3 bases at J, with 6 bases in the middle. This CDR3 has 12 residues.

The rearrangement links TRBV25-1 to TRBJ1-1; 8 positions match TRBD1. V dropped 6 bases and J dropped 4; count of bases not matched to a gene: 7. Germline assignment: CDR1 MGHDK and CDR2 SYGVNS. This CDR3 spans 14 amino acids. CDR3: CASRVRDRCTEAFF. The CDR3 DNA reads TGTGCCAGCAGAGTCCGGGACAGGTGCACTGAAGCTTTCTTT.

This chain links TRBV5-1 with TRBJ2-1; TRBD1 matches at 8 bases. The CDR3 sequence is 18 residues long. The junction had 12 bases not matched to a gene; V was cut back by 4 bases and J by 0 bases. The germline V gene encodes CDR1 SGHRS and CDR2 YFSETQ. The CDR3 DNA is TGCGCCAGCAGCGCATCCGGGACAGGTAGAGGCTCCTACAATGAGCAGTTCTTC. This encodes CASSASGTGRGSYNEQFF.

The chain employs TRBV6-5 and TRBJ1-3; perhaps TRBD1 as D (6 bases). This CDR3 comprises 15 residues. CDR1 is MNHEY, CDR2 SVGAGI, per germline. Trimming removed 5 bases at V and 3 bases at J, with 14 bases between. CDR3 amino acids: CASSPTGMGGNTIYF. The CDR3 bases are TGTGCCAGCAGTCCTACAGGGATGGGTGGAAACACCATATATTTT.

The chain combines TRBV10-3 with TRBJ2-1, with 11 positions matching TRBD2. Germline trimming cut 0 bases from V and 0 bases from J; bases unmatched to any gene: 10. Germline V gene lookup returns CDR1 ENHRY and CDR2 SYGVKD. CDR3 length equals 20 residues. CDR3 coding DNA: TGTGCCATCAGTGAGTCCAGAGCTGGACTAGCGGGCTTCTCCTACAATGAGCAGTTCTTC. Its protein is CAISESRAGLAGFSYNEQFF.

V gene TRBV30 combines with J gene TRBJ1-1; 7 nucleotides agree with TRBD1. CDR1 is GTSNPN and CDR2 is SVGIG in the germline V gene (reference sequence). V shed 3 bases and J 3 bases; nucleotides not matched to a gene: 4. The CDR3 totals 13 residues. As DNA, the CDR3 is TGTGCCTGGAGCGCACAGGGGTACACTGAAGCTTTCTTT. Its protein product is CAWSAQGYTEAFF. Drawing the rest from reference TRBV30 and TRBJ1-1, the complete variable domain is SQTIHQWPATLVQPVGSPLSLECTVEGTSNPNLYWYRQAAGRGLQLLFYSVGIGQISSEVPQNLSASRPQDRQFILSSKKLLLSDSGFYLCAWSAQGYTEAFFGQGTRLTVV.

The CDR3 DNA is TGCAGTGCTAGTCCTAGCGGGGCCCCCTACGAGCAGTACTTC. This codes for CSASPSGAPYEQYF. The rearrangement joins TRBV20-1 to TRBJ2-7; the match to TRBD2 covers 9 bases. CDR3 length equals 14 residues. Germline V gene lookup returns CDR1 DFQATT and CDR2 SNEGSKA (reference sequence). Unmatched junction bases numbered 5, after V lost 3 bases and J lost 2 bases.

The chain links TRBV7-9 to TRBJ1-1, with D unresolved. Germline lookup yields CDR1 SEHNR and CDR2 FQNEAQ (reference sequence). The V and J ends lost 7 bases and 1 base respectively, with 13 bases between them. The CDR3 sequence is 14 residues long. CDR3 sequence: CASNSGGQNTEAFF. The CDR3 DNA reads as TGTGCCAGCAATTCGGGCGGGCAGAACACTGAAGCTTTCTTT.

This chain links TRBV6-5 with TRBJ1-4; D unclear. CDR3 length equals 14 residues. Germline V gene sequence: CDR1 MNHEY, CDR2 SVGAGI. Trimming pared 3 bases from V and 8 bases from J, leaving 13 bases between. The CDR3 spells CASSYRKAEEKLFF. CDR3 coding DNA: TGTGCCAGCAGTTATAGAAAGGCGGAGGAAAAACTGTTTTTT.

The V call is TRBV5-5, the J call TRBJ1-4; 7 bases align to TRBD1. The junction had 7 bases not matched to a gene; V was cut back by 4 bases and J by 1 base. The CDR3 covers 16 residues. Per germline, CDR1 SGHKS and CDR2 YYEKEE (reference sequence). Written as DNA, the CDR3 is TGTGCCAGCAGCGTGTGGACAGGAGAAACTAATGAAAAACTGTTTTTT. Translating it yields CASSVWTGETNEKLFF.

V and J are TRBV12-3 or TRBV12-4 and TRBJ2-7; 8 nucleotides align to TRBD2. V was pared by 10 bases and J by 1 base, with 3 bases of the junction left unmatched. There are 12 residues in the CDR3. The CDR3: CATSGGSYEQYF. CDR3 coding DNA: TGTGCCACCAGCGGGGGATCCTACGAGCAGTACTTC.

This clone showed up just once. This chain links TRBV5-1 with TRBJ1-1, with 10 bases lining up with TRBD1. The CDR3 length is 18 residues. Germline CDR1 SGHRS, CDR2 YFSETQ. V was pared by 5 bases and J by 3 bases, with 16 bases of the junction left unmatched. The CDR3 reads CASRLTLGGTGAHTEAFF. In DNA form, the CDR3 reads TGCGCCAGCAGACTAACTCTTGGAGGGACAGGGGCGCACACTGAAGCTTTCTTT.

J is TRBJ1-4 and V is TRBV3-1 (or the pseudogene TRBV3-2), with D maybe TRBD1 (5 bases). Germline V gene sequence: CDR1 LGHDT, CDR2 YNNKEL (reference sequence). Trimming shortened V by 0 bases and J by 4 bases, and 9 bases separated the two germline ends. The CDR3 has 15 residues. The CDR3 nucleotides are TGTGCCAGCAGCCAAGACAGACAGTTTAATGAAAAACTGTTTTTT. Its protein is CASSQDRQFNEKLFF.

V gene TRBV3-1 (or the pseudogene TRBV3-2) combines with J gene TRBJ2-7; 7 positions agree with TRBD2. Trimming removed 1 base from V and 9 bases from J; junction bases left unmatched: 15. The germline V gene has CDR1 LGHDT and CDR2 YNNKEL (reference sequence). This CDR3 region has 16 residues. The CDR3 is CASSQGLSGAPLGQYF. CDR3 DNA: TGTGCCAGCAGCCAAGGACTAAGCGGGGCCCCACTTGGGCAGTACTTC.

V and J are TRBV9 and TRBJ1-2; 9 nucleotides align to TRBD1. Germline CDR1 and CDR2: SGDLS and YYNGEE. Germline trimming cut 4 bases from V and 2 bases from J; bases unmatched to any gene: 3. This CDR3 contains 14 residues. CDR3 coding DNA: TGTGCCAGCAGCCAGACAGGGGGAAACTATGGCTACACCTTC. Translation: CASSQTGGNYGYTF. The full variable domain, rest sourced from reference TRBV9 and TRBJ1-2, is DSGVTQTPKHLITATGQRVTLRCSPRSGDLSVYWYQQSLDQGLQFLIQYYNGEERAKGNILERFSAQQFPDLHSELNLSSLELGDSALYFCASSQTGGNYGYTFGSGTRLTVV.